The 9 T cell receptor beta chains listed next were all sequenced from one sample in a study of cytomegalovirus exposure and HLA in healthy donors. Vbeta (60) and Jbeta (13) primers were used in the PCR. The table came from immunoSEQ multiplex PCR; TCRdb's copy has only in-frame clones and leaves some out. The table has approximately 70,000 clones, roughly 79% seen once. Material for sequencing was PBMCs. These receptors were obtained from a man between 45 and 60 years old in good health and CMV-seronegative.

The CDR3 reads CASSQGHLANTGELFF. The CDR3 DNA follows: TGCGCCAGCAGCCAGGGACACCTCGCGAACACCGGGGAGCTGTTTTTT. The V call is TRBV5-1, the J call TRBJ2-2; TRBD1 is a possible D gene (6 bases). The CDR3 runs 16 residues. Germline CDR1 is SGHRS and CDR2 is YFSETQ. V was trimmed by 4 bases and J by 0 bases, leaving 13 bases between them.

V and J are TRBV7-2 and TRBJ1-6; 9 bases line up with TRBD1. Germline CDR1 reads SGHTA; CDR2 reads FQGNSA. The CDR3 runs to 16 residues. The V and J ends lost 2 bases and 4 bases, in that order; junction bases with no gene match: 3. The CDR3 DNA reads TGTGCCAGCAGCTTAATTGGGACAGGGTATAATTCACCCCTCCACTTT. Translation gives CASSLIGTGYNSPLHF. Using reference TRBV7-2 and TRBJ1-6 for the parts outside the CDR3, the full variable domain is GAGVSQSPSNKVTEKGKDVELRCDPISGHTALYWYRQSLGQGLEFLIYFQGNSAPDKSGLPSDRFSAERTGGSVSTLTIQRTQQEDSAVYLCASSLIGTGYNSPLHFGNGTRLTVT.

The rearrangement links TRBV10-1 to TRBJ2-1; 9 bases map to TRBD2. CDR3 size: 16 residues. The germline V gene has CDR1 WNHNN and CDR2 SYGVQD (reference sequence). V lost 2 bases to trimming and J lost 8 bases; unmatched junction nucleotides: 10. CDR3 protein: CASSERQGGRGDEQFF. The CDR3 bases are TGCGCCAGCAGTGAGCGACAAGGCGGGAGGGGCGATGAGCAGTTCTTC.

This chain connects TRBV11-2 to TRBJ1-1, with a weak D call TRBD1 (6 bases). Germline lookup yields CDR1 SGHAT and CDR2 FQNNGV. V was cut by 5 bases and J by 0 bases, with 13 bases left in between. This CDR3 has 15 amino acids. CDR3 nucleotide sequence: TGTGCCAGCAGCGAACGGGGGGCAATGAACACTGAAGCTTTCTTT. Translation gives CASSERGAMNTEAFF.

CDR3 amino acids: CATSRDRGQETQYF. Written as DNA, the CDR3 is TGTGCCACCAGCAGAGATAGAGGGCAAGAGACCCAGTACTTC. This chain joins TRBV15 and TRBJ2-5; tentatively, D is TRBD2 (5 bases). Germline CDR1 and CDR2: LNHNV and YYDKDF (reference sequence). The CDR3 is made up of 14 amino acids. Trimming stripped 0 bases from V and 2 bases from J, with 7 bases between.

The chain recombines TRBV4-1 with TRBJ2-7, with a possible D match to TRBD2 (6 bases). The CDR3 covers 18 residues. CDR1 is MGHRA, CDR2 YSYEKL, per germline. The V end was cut by 1 base, the J end by 4 bases, with 23 bases between. The CDR3 spells CASSQAQLTGDWVYEQYF. The CDR3 nucleotides are TGCGCCAGCAGCCAAGCTCAACTTACGGGAGATTGGGTGTACGAGCAGTACTTC.

This clone was observed once. The chain has TRBV7-9 and TRBJ2-3; possible D gene TRBD2, 6 bases. Deletions cut 3 bases from V and 2 bases from J, with 12 bases between. Germline values: CDR1 SEHNR, CDR2 FQNEAQ (reference sequence). The CDR3 is 15 amino acids. DNA of the CDR3: TGTGCCAGCAGCTTCGGAGGGAAAAACACAGATACGCAGTATTTT. Protein: CASSFGGKNTDTQYF. Filled out from reference TRBV7-9 and TRBJ2-3, the complete variable domain reads DTGVSQNPRHKITKRGQNVTFRCDPISEHNRLYWYRQTLGQGPEFLTYFQNEAQLEKSRLLSDRFSAERPKGSFSTLEIQRTEQGDSAMYLCASSFGGKNTDTQYFGPGTRLTVL.

The gene calls are TRBV7-8 and TRBJ1-1, with a possible D match to TRBD1 (6 bases). This CDR3 comprises 15 residues. V lost 1 base to trimming and J lost 0 bases, with 9 bases between them. Germline V gene sequence: CDR1 SGHVS, CDR2 FQNEAQ. The CDR3 here is CASSLVGQLNTEAFF. The CDR3 DNA reads as TGTGCCAGCAGCTTAGTTGGACAGTTGAACACTGAAGCTTTCTTT.

The rearrangement links TRBV6-5 to TRBJ2-1; a weak D match, TRBD1 (5 bases). V lost 7 bases to trimming and J lost 7 bases, with 8 bases between them. The germline V gene has CDR1 MNHEY and CDR2 SVGAGI. This CDR3 spans 11 amino acids. Written as DNA, the CDR3 is TGTGCCAGCACCCAGGGAAATGAGCAGTTCTTC. Its protein product is CASTQGNEQFF.